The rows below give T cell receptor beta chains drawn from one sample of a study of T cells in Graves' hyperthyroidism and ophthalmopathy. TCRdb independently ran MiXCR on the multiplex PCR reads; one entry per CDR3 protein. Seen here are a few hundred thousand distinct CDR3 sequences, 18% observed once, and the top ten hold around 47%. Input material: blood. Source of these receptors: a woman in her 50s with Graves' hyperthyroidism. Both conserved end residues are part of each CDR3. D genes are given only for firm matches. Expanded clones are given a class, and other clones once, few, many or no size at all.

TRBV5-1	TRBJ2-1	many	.	TGCGCCAGCAGCTTGGGAGGCAGCAACAATGAGCAGTTCTTC	CASSLGGSNNEQFF
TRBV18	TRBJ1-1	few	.	TGTGCCAGCTCACCCCGCCGGGACATGGAAGCTTTCTTT	CASSPRRDMEAFF
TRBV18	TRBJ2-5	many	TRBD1	TGTGCCAGCTCACCCGGGACAGGGGGCGAGACCCAGTACTTC	CASSPGTGGETQYF
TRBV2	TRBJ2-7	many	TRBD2	TGTGCCAGCAGTGCGCCGGGACTAGCGGGGGGCGAGCAGTACTTC	CASSAPGLAGGEQYF
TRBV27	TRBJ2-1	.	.	TGTGCCAGCAGTTTATTAGTAGGGGGGAGCGGGAACAATGAGCAGTTCTTC	CASSLLVGGSGNNEQFF
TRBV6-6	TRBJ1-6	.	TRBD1	TGTGCCAGCAGTTACAGACAGGGCTTGGTTGATTCACCCCTCCACTTT	CASSYRQGLVDSPLHF
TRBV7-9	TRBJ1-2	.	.	.	CASSFYICSAGKGVHGYTF
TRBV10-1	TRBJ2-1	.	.	TGCGCCACTCGGGCACGCGGGGCCGGCTCCTACAATGAGCAGTTCTTC	CATRARGAGSYNEQFF
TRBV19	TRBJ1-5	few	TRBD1	TGTGCCAGTACCCGACAGGGGACAGATCAGCCCCAGCATTTT	CASTRQGTDQPQHF
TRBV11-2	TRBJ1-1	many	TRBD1	TGTGCCAGCAGCCTAGGGCGACAGGGTGGGGACACTGAAGCTTTCTTT	CASSLGRQGGDTEAFF
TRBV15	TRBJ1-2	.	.	TGTGCCACCAGCACCGACGGTGACTACACCTTC	CATSTDGDYTF
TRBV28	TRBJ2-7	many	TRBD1	TGTGCCAGCAGGAGGACAGGTGACACCTACGAGCAGTACTTC	CASRRTGDTYEQYF
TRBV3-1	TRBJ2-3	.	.	TGTGCCAGCAGCCTGATGGGACTTTCTAGCACAGATACGCAGTATTTT	CASSLMGLSSTDTQYF
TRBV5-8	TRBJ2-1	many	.	TGTGCCAGCAGCTTGGAAGCCTACAATGAGCAGTTCTTC	CASSLEAYNEQFF
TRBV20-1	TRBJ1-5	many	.	TGCAGTGCTAGGCGGGATAGCAATCAGCCCCAGCATTTT	CSARRDSNQPQHF
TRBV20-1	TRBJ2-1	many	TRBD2	TGCAGTGCTAGAGGTCAAGGGCTAGCGGGCGGCAATGAGCAGTTCTTC	CSARGQGLAGGNEQFF
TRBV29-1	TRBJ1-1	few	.	TGCAGCGCTAATCGACAGATGAACACTGAAGCTTTCTTT	CSANRQMNTEAFF
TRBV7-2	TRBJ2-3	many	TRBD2	TGTGCCAGCAGCTTAGTAGCGGGGGGACAACAAGATACGCAGTATTTT	CASSLVAGGQQDTQYF
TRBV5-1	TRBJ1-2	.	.	TGCGCCAGCACCCTAAACGAACAGGGAGCTGGCTACACCTTC	CASTLNEQGAGYTF
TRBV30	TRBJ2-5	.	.	TGTGCCTGGAGTGTATTTTCCGGCCAAGAGACCCAGTACTTC	CAWSVFSGQETQYF
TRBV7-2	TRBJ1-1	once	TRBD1	TGTGCCAGCAGTTCGGGCAGGGGGCCTGACACTGAAGCTTTCTTT	CASSSGRGPDTEAFF
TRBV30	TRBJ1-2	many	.	TGTGCCTGGAGTGTGAGATATGGCTACACCTTC	CAWSVRYGYTF
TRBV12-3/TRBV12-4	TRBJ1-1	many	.	TGTGCCAGCAAGGCCGGGGGGTCGGCTGAAGCTTTCTTT	CASKAGGSAEAFF
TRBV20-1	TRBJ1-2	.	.	TGCAGTGCCCTAGCAGGCGTAGCTAACTATGGCTACACCTTC	CSALAGVANYGYTF
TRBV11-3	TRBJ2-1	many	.	TGTGCCAGCAGCATAAGCGGGTCCCCAGGGGCAGAGCAGTTCTTC	CASSISGSPGAEQFF
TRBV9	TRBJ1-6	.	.	TGTGCCAGCAGCGTAGGGCAGCAAAATTCACCCCTCCACTTT	CASSVGQQNSPLHF
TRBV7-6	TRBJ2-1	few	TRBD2	TGTGCCAGCAGCTTCCAACCAGGAGGGAGGGGAAATGAGCAGTTCTTC	CASSFQPGGRGNEQFF
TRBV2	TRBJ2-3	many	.	TGTGCCAGCAGTGAAGGCGGGCCAGATACGCAGTATTTT	CASSEGGPDTQYF